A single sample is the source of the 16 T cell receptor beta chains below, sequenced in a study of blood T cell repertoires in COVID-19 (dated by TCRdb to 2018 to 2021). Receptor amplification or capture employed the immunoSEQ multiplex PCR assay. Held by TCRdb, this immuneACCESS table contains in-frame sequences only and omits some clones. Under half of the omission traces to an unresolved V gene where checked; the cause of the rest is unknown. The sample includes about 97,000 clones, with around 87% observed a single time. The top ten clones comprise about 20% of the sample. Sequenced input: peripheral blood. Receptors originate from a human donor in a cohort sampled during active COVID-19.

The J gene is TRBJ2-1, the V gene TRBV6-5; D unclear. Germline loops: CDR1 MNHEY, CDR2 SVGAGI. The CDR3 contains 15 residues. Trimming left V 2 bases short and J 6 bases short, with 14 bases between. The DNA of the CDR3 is TGTGCCAGCAGTTACGGATCCCGGTCAGGCAATGAGCAGTTCTTC. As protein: CASSYGSRSGNEQFF.

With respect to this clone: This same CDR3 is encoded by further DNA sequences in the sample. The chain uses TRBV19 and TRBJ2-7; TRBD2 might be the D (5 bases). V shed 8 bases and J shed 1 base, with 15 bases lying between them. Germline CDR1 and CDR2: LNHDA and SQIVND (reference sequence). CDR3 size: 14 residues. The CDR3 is CASRLGSGSYEQYF. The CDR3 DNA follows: TGTGCCAGTCGCCTGGGCAGCGGATCCTACGAGCAGTACTTC.

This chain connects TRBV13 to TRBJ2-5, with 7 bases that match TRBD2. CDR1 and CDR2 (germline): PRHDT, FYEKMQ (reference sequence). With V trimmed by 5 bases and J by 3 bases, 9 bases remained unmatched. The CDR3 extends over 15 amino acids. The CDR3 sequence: CASSTLGGREETQYF. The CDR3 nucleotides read TGTGCCAGCAGCACACTAGGAGGGAGGGAAGAGACCCAGTACTTC.

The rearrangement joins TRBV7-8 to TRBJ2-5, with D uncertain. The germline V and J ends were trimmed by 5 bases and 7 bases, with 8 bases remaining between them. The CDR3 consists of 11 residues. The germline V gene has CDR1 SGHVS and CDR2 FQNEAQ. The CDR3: CASSPAGTQYF. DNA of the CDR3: TGTGCCAGCAGCCCAGCCGGGACCCAGTACTTC. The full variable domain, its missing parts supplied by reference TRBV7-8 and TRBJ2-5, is GAGVSQSPRYKVAKRGQDVALRCDPISGHVSLFWYQQALGQGPEFLTYFQNEAQLDKSGLPSDRFFAERPEGSVSTLKIQRTQQEDSAVYLCASSPAGTQYFGPGTRLLVL.

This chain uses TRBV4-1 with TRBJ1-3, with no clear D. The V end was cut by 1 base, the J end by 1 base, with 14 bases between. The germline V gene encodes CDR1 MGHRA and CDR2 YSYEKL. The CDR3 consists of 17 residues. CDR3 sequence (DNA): TGCGCCAGCAGCCAAGGGCCAATAAGAGGGTCTGGAAACACCATATATTTT. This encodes CASSQGPIRGSGNTIYF.

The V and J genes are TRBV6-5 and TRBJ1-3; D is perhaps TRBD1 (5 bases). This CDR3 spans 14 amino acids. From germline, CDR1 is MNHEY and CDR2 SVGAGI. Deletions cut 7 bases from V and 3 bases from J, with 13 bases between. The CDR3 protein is CASTPGWDGNTIYF. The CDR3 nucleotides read TGTGCCAGCACCCCAGGGTGGGATGGAAACACCATATATTTT.

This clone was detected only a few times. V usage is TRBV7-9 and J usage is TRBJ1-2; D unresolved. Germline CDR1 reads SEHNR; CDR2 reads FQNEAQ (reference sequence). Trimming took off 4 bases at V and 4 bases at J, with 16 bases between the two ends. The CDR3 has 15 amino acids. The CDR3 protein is CASSSPSIRGYGYTF. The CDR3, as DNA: TGTGCCAGCAGCTCCCCCAGTATACGGGGCTATGGCTACACCTTC. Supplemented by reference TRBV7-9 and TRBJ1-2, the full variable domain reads DTGVSQNPRHKITKRGQNVTFRCDPISEHNRLYWYRQTLGQGPEFLTYFQNEAQLEKSRLLSDRFSAERPKGSFSTLEIQRTEQGDSAMYLCASSSPSIRGYGYTFGSGTRLTVV.

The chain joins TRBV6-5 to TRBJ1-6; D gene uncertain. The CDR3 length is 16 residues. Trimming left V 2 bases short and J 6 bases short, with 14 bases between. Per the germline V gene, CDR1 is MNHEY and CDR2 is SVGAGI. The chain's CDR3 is CASSYLRDWGNSPLHF. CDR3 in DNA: TGTGCCAGCAGTTACCTCCGGGATTGGGGTAATTCACCCCTCCACTTT.

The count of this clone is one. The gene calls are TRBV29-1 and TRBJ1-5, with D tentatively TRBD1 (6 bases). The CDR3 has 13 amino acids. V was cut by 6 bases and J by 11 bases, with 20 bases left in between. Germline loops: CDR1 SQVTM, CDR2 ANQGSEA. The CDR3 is CSVAGTLGRSQHF. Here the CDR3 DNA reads TGCAGCGTCGCCGGGACACTAGGTCGATCCCAGCATTTT.

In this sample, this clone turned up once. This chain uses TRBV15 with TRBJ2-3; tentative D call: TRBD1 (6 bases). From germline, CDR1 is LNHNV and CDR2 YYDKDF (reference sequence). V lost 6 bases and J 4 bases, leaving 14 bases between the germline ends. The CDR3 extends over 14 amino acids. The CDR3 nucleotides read TGTGCCACCAGACAGGGATCCTCGCCAGATACGCAGTATTTT. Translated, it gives CATRQGSSPDTQYF.

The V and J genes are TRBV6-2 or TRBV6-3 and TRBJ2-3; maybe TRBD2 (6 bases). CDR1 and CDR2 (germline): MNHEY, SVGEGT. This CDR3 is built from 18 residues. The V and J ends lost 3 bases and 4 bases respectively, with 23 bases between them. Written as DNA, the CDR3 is TGTGCCAGCAGTTATGGGCGGCGAGAGAGAGGGGAGGCAGATACGCAGTATTTT. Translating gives CASSYGRRERGEADTQYF.

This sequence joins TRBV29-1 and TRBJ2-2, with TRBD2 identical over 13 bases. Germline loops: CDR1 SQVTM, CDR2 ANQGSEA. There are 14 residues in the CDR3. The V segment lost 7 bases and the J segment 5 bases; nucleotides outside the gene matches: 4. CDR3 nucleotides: TGCAGCGCCAGGACTAGCGGGAGTACCGGGGAGCTGTTTTTT. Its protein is CSARTSGSTGELFF.

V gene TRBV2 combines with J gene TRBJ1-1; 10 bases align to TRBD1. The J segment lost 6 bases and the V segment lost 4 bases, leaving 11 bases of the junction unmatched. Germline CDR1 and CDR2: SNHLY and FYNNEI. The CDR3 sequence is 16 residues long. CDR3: CASSVDRGQGTPEAFF. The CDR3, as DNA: TGTGCCAGCAGTGTCGACAGGGGGCAAGGGACGCCTGAAGCTTTCTTT. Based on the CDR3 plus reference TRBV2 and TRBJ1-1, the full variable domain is EPEVTQTPSHQVTQMGQEVILRCVPISNHLYFYWYRQILGQKVEFLVSFYNNEISEKSEIFDDQFSVERPDGSNFTLKIRSTKLEDSAMYFCASSVDRGQGTPEAFFGQGTRLTVV.

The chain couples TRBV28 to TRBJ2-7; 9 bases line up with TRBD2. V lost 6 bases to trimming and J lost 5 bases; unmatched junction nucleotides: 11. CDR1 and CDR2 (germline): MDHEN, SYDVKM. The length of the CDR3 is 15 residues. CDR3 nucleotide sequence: TGTGCCAGCAGGGGGGAGTTAGCGGGAGACCACGAGCAGTACTTC. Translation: CASRGELAGDHEQYF. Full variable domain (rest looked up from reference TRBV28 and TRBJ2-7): DVKVTQSSRYLVKRTGEKVFLECVQDMDHENMFWYRQDPGLGLRLIYFSYDVKMKEKGDIPEGYSVSREKKERFSLILESASTNQTSMYLCASRGELAGDHEQYFGPGTRLTVT.

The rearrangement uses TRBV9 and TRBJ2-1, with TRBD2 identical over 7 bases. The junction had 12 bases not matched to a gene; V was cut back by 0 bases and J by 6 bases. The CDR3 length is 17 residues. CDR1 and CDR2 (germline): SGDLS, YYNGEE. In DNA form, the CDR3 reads TGTGCCAGCAGCGTAGGAGTTGGGAGGGCCTTCGGCAATGAGCAGTTCTTC. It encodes CASSVGVGRAFGNEQFF.

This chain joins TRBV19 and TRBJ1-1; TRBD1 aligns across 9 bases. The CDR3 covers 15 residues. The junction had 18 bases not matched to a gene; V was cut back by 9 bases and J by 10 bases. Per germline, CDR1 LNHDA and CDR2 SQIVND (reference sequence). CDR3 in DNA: TGTGCCAGCAAGCGGCCGGGACAGGGCCGTTCGGCAGCTTTCTTT. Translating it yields CASKRPGQGRSAAFF.